The TCR beta chain under discussion was sequenced for a study of cytomegalovirus exposure and HLA in healthy donors. Only one count was recorded for this clone. Vbeta (60) and Jbeta (13) primers were used in the PCR. Repertoires were generated with immunoSEQ multiplex PCR, while TCRdb's copy carries only in-frame clones and drops some. The sample yields over 150,000 clones, about four fifths seen once. The length of the CDR3 is 15 residues. Germline V gene sequence: CDR1 SGHVS, CDR2 FNYEAQ. Losses at the gene ends were 5 bases for V and 2 bases for J; bases not matched to a gene: 5. The rearrangement uses TRBV7-6 and TRBJ2-3; 9 nucleotides align to TRBD1. The receptor was isolated from a man over 45 in good health and CMV-seropositive. Sequencing used PBMCs. CDR3 region: CASSPGDRDTDTQYF. The CDR3 nucleotides are TGTGCCAGCAGCCCCGGGGACAGGGACACAGATACGCAGTATTTT.